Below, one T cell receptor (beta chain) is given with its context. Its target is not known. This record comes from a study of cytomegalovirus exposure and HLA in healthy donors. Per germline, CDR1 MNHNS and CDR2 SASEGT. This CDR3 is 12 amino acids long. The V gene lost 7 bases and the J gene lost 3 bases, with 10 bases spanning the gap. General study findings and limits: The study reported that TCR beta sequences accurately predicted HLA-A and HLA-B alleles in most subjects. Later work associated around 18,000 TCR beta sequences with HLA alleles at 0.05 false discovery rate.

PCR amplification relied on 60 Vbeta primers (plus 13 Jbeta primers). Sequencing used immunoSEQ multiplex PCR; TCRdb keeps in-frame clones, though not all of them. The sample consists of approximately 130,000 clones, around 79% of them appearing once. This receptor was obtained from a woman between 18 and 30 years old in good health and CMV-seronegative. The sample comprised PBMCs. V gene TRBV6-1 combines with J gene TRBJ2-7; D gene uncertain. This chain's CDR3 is CASNERRYEQYF. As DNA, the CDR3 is TGTGCCAGCAACGAGCGCCGCTACGAGCAGTACTTC.